A single sample gave rise to the 16 T cell receptor beta chains below, sequenced in a study of blood T cell repertoires in COVID-19. Generated by immunoSEQ multiplex PCR, the TCRdb table keeps only in-frame clones and is missing some. The data show under 300,000 clones, about 80% seen once. Specimen: peripheral blood. The receptors stem from a woman of 80 years or more with active or convalescent COVID-19.

The chain is built from TRBV4-2 and TRBJ2-7, with 9 bases that match TRBD2. The CDR3 runs to 15 residues. Trimming at V came to 1 base and at J to 3 bases, leaving 4 bases not matched to a gene. CDR1 and CDR2 (germline): LGHNA, YNFKEQ. CDR3 in amino acids: CASSQVSGSNYEQYF. CDR3 nucleotide sequence: TGTGCCAGCAGCCAAGTTAGCGGGAGTAACTACGAGCAGTACTTC.

V is TRBV7-8 and J is TRBJ1-1, with TRBD1 as a possible D gene (5 bases). The V and J ends lost 6 bases and 1 base respectively, with 9 bases between them. There are 13 residues in the CDR3. Germline values: CDR1 SGHVS, CDR2 FQNEAQ. The CDR3 here is CASRRGGNTEAFF. The DNA for the CDR3 is TGTGCCAGCAGAAGGGGCGGGAACACTGAAGCTTTCTTT.

CDR3 DNA: TGTGCCAGCAGTGAATCAGGGGTCAACACCGGGGAGCTGTTTTTT. Translation gives CASSESGVNTGELFF. The chain is built from TRBV6-1 and TRBJ2-2; TRBD1 is a possible D gene (6 bases). V was shortened by 2 bases and J by 2 bases, with 9 bases between the two germline ends. The length of the CDR3 is 15 residues. Germline loops: CDR1 MNHNS, CDR2 SASEGT.

The CDR3 here is CASSELSGDTEAFF. In DNA, the CDR3 is TGTGCCAGCAGTGAACTTTCAGGGGATACTGAAGCTTTCTTT. The chain combines TRBV6-1 with TRBJ1-1; a weak D match, TRBD1 (6 bases). The germline V gene encodes CDR1 MNHNS and CDR2 SASEGT. This CDR3 spans 14 amino acids. Deletions cut 2 bases from V and 5 bases from J, with 12 bases between.

Concerning this clone itself: A read error may be the cause here, since a much bigger clone is one base away. The chain uses TRBV18 and TRBJ1-2; 7 bases map to TRBD1. V lost 2 bases to trimming and J lost 3 bases; unmatched junction nucleotides: 0. Looked up from germline, CDR1 is KGHSH and CDR2 is LQKENI. The CDR3 extends over 13 amino acids. The CDR3 protein is CASSPDRDYGYTF. CDR3 DNA sequence: TGTGCCAGCTCACCAGACAGGGACTATGGCTACACCTTC.

This clone turned up a few times. The CDR3 coding sequence is TGTGCCAGCAGTAAGACCGGGACAGGGGACACTGAAGCTTTCTTT. Protein sequence: CASSKTGTGDTEAFF. This chain joins TRBV6-5 and TRBJ1-1; TRBD1 agrees at 10 bases. The length of the CDR3 is 15 residues. V shed 5 bases and J 3 bases; nucleotides not matched to a gene: 6. Germline V gene data show CDR1 as MNHEY and CDR2 as SVGAGI.

This clone was counted only a few times. V is TRBV10-3 and J is TRBJ2-1; 7 bases map to TRBD2. V was pared by 3 bases and J by 7 bases, with 6 bases of the junction left unmatched. Per germline, CDR1 ENHRY and CDR2 SYGVKD. The length of the CDR3 is 14 residues. Here the CDR3 DNA reads TGTGCCATCAGTGATGGGTGGGGGGGAAATGAGCAGTTCTTC. Translating gives CAISDGWGGNEQFF.

The chain combines TRBV29-1 with TRBJ1-2, with unresolved D. This CDR3 region has 12 residues. V shed 3 bases and J shed 2 bases, with 7 bases lying between them. Germline V lookup: CDR1 SQVTM, CDR2 ANQGSEA. The CDR3 DNA reads TGCAGCGTTGAGGGCAGAAACTATGGCTACACCTTC. Amino acids: CSVEGRNYGYTF. The full variable domain, rest sourced from reference TRBV29-1 and TRBJ1-2, is SAVISQKPSRDICQRGTSLTIQCQVDSQVTMMFWYRQQPGQSLTLIATANQGSEATYESGFVIDKFPISRPNLTFSTLTVSNMSPEDSSIYLCSVEGRNYGYTFGSGTRLTVV.

The rearrangement uses TRBV27 and TRBJ2-2, with a tentative D call TRBD1 (6 bases). Trimming pared 6 bases from V and 6 bases from J, leaving 17 bases between. This CDR3 is 15 amino acids long. Germline CDR1 is MNHEY and CDR2 is SMNVEV (reference sequence). The CDR3, as DNA: TGTGCCAGCAGAAACCGAGATGCAGGGGCCGGGGAGCTGTTTTTT. Translated: CASRNRDAGAGELFF.

This chain links TRBV19 with TRBJ2-1, with 8 bases matching TRBD2. CDR1 is LNHDA, CDR2 SQIVND, per germline (reference sequence). This CDR3 spans 13 amino acids. The J segment lost 10 bases and the V segment lost 6 bases, leaving 8 bases of the junction unmatched. The CDR3 DNA reads as TGTGCCAGTAGACCGGGGGGGCAAGGAGAGCAGTTCTTC. Encoded protein: CASRPGGQGEQFF.

The V and J genes are TRBV23-1 and TRBJ1-5; 7 nucleotides match TRBD1. TRBV23-1 is an ORF, and what it does is uncertain. V was pared by 10 bases and J by 2 bases, with 2 bases of the junction left unmatched. CDR3 length: 12 amino acids. CDR3 bases: TGCGCCATTCAGGGGGGCAATCAGCCCCAGCATTTT. This translates into CAIQGGNQPQHF.

The chain carries TRBV11-2 and TRBJ1-5; the D is unclear. The V end was cut by 1 base, the J end by 3 bases, with 16 bases between. The CDR3 spans 17 residues. Germline-derived CDR1 and CDR2 are SGHAT and FQNNGV. CDR3 sequence: CASSLVRQDPHNQPQHF. The CDR3 DNA sequence: TGTGCCAGCAGCTTAGTCCGGCAGGATCCCCACAATCAGCCCCAGCATTTT.

The chain recombines TRBV5-4 with TRBJ1-3, with D maybe TRBD1 (6 bases). The germline V and J ends were trimmed by 0 bases and 4 bases, with 11 bases remaining between them. Germline V lookup: CDR1 SGHNT, CDR2 YYREEE (reference sequence). The CDR3 spans 15 residues. CDR3 nucleotides: TGTGCCAGCAGCTTGGGACAGGTTGTGGGAAACACCATATATTTT. It is translated as CASSLGQVVGNTIYF.

This chain links TRBV19 with TRBJ2-1; the D gene is possibly TRBD2 (6 bases). The germline V gene has CDR1 LNHDA and CDR2 SQIVND (reference sequence). The CDR3 is 12 residues long. V lost 6 bases to trimming and J lost 9 bases, with 12 bases between them. CDR3 region: CASRGGAGEQFF. The CDR3 DNA reads as TGTGCCAGTAGAGGAGGGGCGGGTGAGCAGTTCTTC. Full variable domain (missing parts from reference TRBV19 and TRBJ2-1): DGGITQSPKYLFRKEGQNVTLSCEQNLNHDAMYWYRQDPGQGLRLIYYSQIVNDFQKGDIAEGYSVSREKKESFPLTVTSAQKNPTAFYLCASRGGAGEQFFGPGTRLTVL.

V gene TRBV27 combines with J gene TRBJ2-7; possible D gene TRBD2, 5 bases. The germline V and J ends were trimmed by 8 bases and 2 bases, with 13 bases remaining between them. From germline, CDR1 is MNHEY and CDR2 SMNVEV (reference sequence). The CDR3 spans 13 residues. CDR3 sequence: CASRDSRTYEQYF. The CDR3 DNA reads as TGTGCCAGCCGGGATTCACGTACCTACGAGCAGTACTTC.

The rearrangement links TRBV9 to TRBJ2-1; 7 nucleotides match TRBD2. This CDR3 contains 16 residues. The germline gives CDR1 SGDLS, CDR2 YYNGEE. The V gene end was trimmed by 0 bases and the J gene end by 3 bases; junction bases not matched to a gene: 6. CDR3: CASSVAGREFYNEQFF. CDR3 sequence (DNA): TGTGCCAGCAGCGTAGCGGGGCGGGAGTTCTACAATGAGCAGTTCTTC.